A single sample is the source of the 23 T cell receptor beta chains below, sequenced in a study of post-analysis software for immune sequencing data. General study points: Patients used about 5 TRBV segments, including TRBV5-6, TRBV5-1 and TRBV20-1, more often than controls.

No antigens are known for them. Each TCR beta cDNA library carried unique molecular identifiers. TCRdb itself ran the PCR reads through MiXCR, one entry per CDR3 protein. The table lists 450,000 to 650,000 distinct CDR3 sequences, about 44% of them singletons, with around 1.7% in the top ten. What was sequenced was blood. The receptors were sampled from a girl aged 10 to 17 with multiple sclerosis.

This clonotype was detected ten times or more. This chain links TRBV6-6 with TRBJ1-2; possibly TRBD1 for D (5 bases). The CDR3 spans 12 residues. Between the trimmed V and J ends, which lost 8 bases and 8 bases, there was a span of 15 bases. CDR1 and CDR2 (germline): MNHNY, SVGAGI (reference sequence). The CDR3: CASGRGAMGYTF. The CDR3 DNA sequence: TGTGCCAGCGGTCGGGGCGCCATGGGCTACACCTTC.

The rearrangement uses TRBV29-1 and TRBJ2-7; D call uncertain. Germline CDR1 SQVTM, CDR2 ANQGSEA. The V end was cut by 3 bases, the J end by 3 bases, with 15 bases between. The CDR3 is 14 residues long. The DNA for the CDR3 is TGCAGCGTTGAGGTAGTAGGGAAGGGCTACGAGCAGTACTTC. Encoded protein: CSVEVVGKGYEQYF.

Comment on this clonotype: A read error may account for a junction end that differs from germline. V and J are TRBV11-1 and TRBJ2-1, with 11 nucleotides matching TRBD2. From germline, CDR1 is SGHAT and CDR2 FQDESV (reference sequence). The CDR3 consists of 21 residues. CDR3 DNA: TGTGCCCGCAGCTCGCCGAGTAGCGGGGGGGTCCCTTTATATCAGGCGAATGAGCAGTTCTTC. It specifies CARSSPSSGGVPLYQANEQFF.

The V and J genes are TRBV9 and TRBJ2-5, with 11 nucleotides matching TRBD1. Germline CDR1 is SGDLS and CDR2 is YYNGEE. V dropped 2 bases and J dropped 3; count of bases not matched to a gene: 6. This CDR3 spans 16 amino acids. CDR3 nucleotide sequence: TGTGCCAGCAGCGTCCGGGACAGGGGGGAGGAAGAGACCCAGTACTTC. This sequence encodes CASSVRDRGEEETQYF.

This chain links TRBV4-1 with TRBJ2-7, with TRBD2 as a possible D gene (5 bases). Germline CDR1 and CDR2: MGHRA and YSYEKL. CDR3 length: 14 residues. The V end was cut by 0 bases, the J end by 7 bases, with 13 bases between. The chain's CDR3 is CASSQELRAEEQYF. The CDR3 region has the DNA TGCGCCAGCAGCCAAGAACTGAGGGCGGAGGAGCAGTACTTC.

This chain connects TRBV12-3 or TRBV12-4 to TRBJ2-3; maybe TRBD2 (6 bases). The CDR3 loop spans 12 amino acids. The ends were cut back, 5 bases at V and 4 bases at J, with 7 bases in the middle. The CDR3 bases are TGTGCCAGCAGTACGGGAGCAGATACGCAGTATTTT. It codes for CASSTGADTQYF.

This clonotype was observed a few times. This chain uses TRBV11-2 with TRBJ2-7; TRBD1 matches at 12 bases. The J segment lost 6 bases and the V segment lost 0 bases, leaving 3 bases of the junction unmatched. This CDR3 is built from 15 residues. Germline-derived CDR1 and CDR2 are SGHAT and FQNNGV. This chain's CDR3 is CASSLDSGQGAEQYF. The CDR3 DNA reads as TGTGCCAGCAGCTTAGATTCGGGACAGGGGGCCGAGCAGTACTTC.

The CDR3 DNA sequence: TGTGCCAGCAGTTTGCCCTCTCGGAGAAGCGGTGCCCAGCATTTT. This translates into CASSLPSRRSGAQHF. The V gene is TRBV6-5, the J gene TRBJ1-5; D is unresolved. CDR1 is MNHEY and CDR2 is SVGAGI in the germline V gene. Trimming pared 4 bases from V and 11 bases from J, leaving 21 bases between. The CDR3 extends over 15 amino acids.

The chain is built from TRBV12-3 or TRBV12-4 and TRBJ2-7, with 12 bases that match TRBD2. CDR3 length: 15 amino acids. V was pared by 3 bases and J by 9 bases, with 9 bases of the junction left unmatched. CDR3 sequence (DNA): TGTGCCAGCAGTTTGACAAGACTAGCGGGGGAAGGGCAGTACTTC. Translating it yields CASSLTRLAGEGQYF.

This chain joins TRBV3-1 and TRBJ2-5; the match to TRBD1 covers 7 bases. In germline, CDR1 is LGHDT, CDR2 YNNKEL (reference sequence). This CDR3 spans 14 amino acids. V was clipped by 4 bases and J by 5 bases; unmatched bases: 7. DNA of the CDR3: TGTGCCAGCAGCCCGAGATCCAGGGGGGAGACCCAGTACTTC. Residues: CASSPRSRGETQYF.

The chain recombines TRBV6-5 with TRBJ2-1; 8 bases fit TRBD1. CDR3 length: 15 amino acids. Germline-derived CDR1 and CDR2 are MNHEY and SVGAGI. J was trimmed by 9 bases and V by 0 bases; bases with no gene match: 7. This chain's CDR3 is CASSYSSQGVGEQFF. The CDR3 DNA reads TGTGCCAGCAGTTACTCGTCACAGGGGGTAGGTGAGCAGTTCTTC.

The chain recombines TRBV29-1 with TRBJ1-2; tentatively, D is TRBD1 (6 bases). This CDR3 spans 12 amino acids. Germline CDR1 is SQVTM and CDR2 is ANQGSEA. The V and J ends lost 6 bases and 5 bases respectively, with 13 bases between them. CDR3 coding DNA: TGCAGCGTCCACTTACAGGGATATGGCTACACCTTC. Its protein is CSVHLQGYGYTF.

The chain is built from TRBV9 and TRBJ1-2; D gene unclear. The length of the CDR3 is 16 residues. Germline V gives CDR1 SGDLS, CDR2 YYNGEE. Deletions cut 3 bases from V and 4 bases from J, with 19 bases between. The CDR3 DNA follows: TGTGCCAGCAGCGAAGACCGGGCAGAAACTCTCTATGGCTACACCTTC. This codes for CASSEDRAETLYGYTF.

The chain uses TRBV12-3 or TRBV12-4 and TRBJ2-3, with D maybe TRBD1 (6 bases). The V end was cut by 8 bases, the J end by 5 bases, with 14 bases between. CDR3 length: 13 amino acids. The CDR3 loop is CASRRTEGDTQYF. For the CDR3, the DNA is TGTGCCAGCCGCCGGACAGAGGGAGATACGCAGTATTTT.

In its sample, this clonotype was seen a few times. V usage is TRBV5-5 and J usage is TRBJ1-6; no clear D gene. Germline V CDR1 and CDR2: SGHKS, YYEKEE (reference sequence). V was trimmed by 2 bases and J by 9 bases, leaving 15 bases between them. The CDR3 extends over 15 amino acids. The CDR3 reads CASSFGDTRSSPLHF. The CDR3 DNA reads as TGTGCCAGCAGCTTTGGCGACACCAGGAGTTCACCCCTCCACTTT.

The chain couples TRBV11-1 to TRBJ2-5; unclear D gene. Trimming stripped 4 bases from V and 1 base from J, with 13 bases between. The CDR3 is 15 amino acids. Germline lookup yields CDR1 SGHAT and CDR2 FQDESV (reference sequence). The CDR3 DNA follows: TGTGCCAGCAGCTCTACTGCCGGGTTCCAAGAGACCCAGTACTTC. Protein: CASSSTAGFQETQYF. Looking up the rest from reference TRBV11-1 and TRBJ2-5 gives the full variable domain: EAEVAQSPRYKITEKSQAVAFWCDPISGHATLYWYRQILGQGPELLVQFQDESVVDDSQLPKDRFSAERLKGVDSTLKIQPAELGDSAMYLCASSSTAGFQETQYFGPGTRLLVL.

This chain uses TRBV20-1 with TRBJ2-7; D gene uncertain. CDR3 length equals 14 residues. Germline assignment: CDR1 DFQATT and CDR2 SNEGSKA (reference sequence). The ends were cut back, 0 bases at V and 3 bases at J, with 12 bases in the middle. The CDR3 is CSARDRKGSYEQYF. The DNA of the CDR3 is TGCAGTGCTAGAGATCGTAAGGGAAGCTACGAGCAGTACTTC.

The chain couples TRBV20-1 to TRBJ2-6, with a possible D match to TRBD1 (7 bases). Germline V CDR1 and CDR2: DFQATT, SNEGSKA (reference sequence). CDR3 size: 17 residues. V was shortened by 2 bases and J by 0 bases, with 14 bases between the two germline ends. The CDR3, as DNA: TGCAGTGCTAGATCGCCAGGGGGGAGCTCTGGGGCCAACGTCCTGACTTTC. It yields the protein CSARSPGGSSGANVLTF.

The chain recombines TRBV6-1 with TRBJ1-1, with D possibly TRBD1 on 5 matching bases. The germline gives CDR1 MNHNS, CDR2 SASEGT. The CDR3 has 14 amino acids. The ends were cut back, 6 bases at V and 5 bases at J, with 16 bases in the middle. CDR3 nucleotides: TGTGCCAGCAGGGACGGGGCCCTAGGTACTGAAGCTTTCTTT. Its protein is CASRDGALGTEAFF.

This clonotype appeared a few times. CDR3 in DNA: TGTGCCAGCAGCTTAGAAAGGACAGAAGAGACCCAGTACTTC. Protein: CASSLERTEETQYF. The J gene is TRBJ2-5, the V gene TRBV11-2, with D tentatively TRBD1 (6 bases). CDR3 length: 14 amino acids. Deletions cut 0 bases from V and 3 bases from J, with 8 bases between. Germline V gene lookup returns CDR1 SGHAT and CDR2 FQNNGV.

This chain joins TRBV12-3 or TRBV12-4 and TRBJ2-7, with 7 bases matching TRBD1. J gave up 3 bases and V 5 bases, and 7 bases lay outside the gene matches. This CDR3 contains 14 residues. The CDR3 protein is CASSDREFGYEQYF. CDR3 DNA sequence: TGTGCCAGCAGTGACAGGGAGTTCGGCTACGAGCAGTACTTC.

A few counts support this clonotype. The rearrangement uses TRBV7-2 and TRBJ2-7; TRBD1 matches at 9 bases. This CDR3 is 15 amino acids long. V shed 7 bases, J shed 3 bases, and the junction held 10 bases outside the gene matches. Per the germline V gene, CDR1 is SGHTA and CDR2 is FQGNSA. The CDR3: CASTLYRGPGYEQYF. The CDR3, as DNA: TGTGCCAGCACCCTATACAGGGGGCCAGGCTACGAGCAGTACTTC.

V usage is TRBV13 and J usage is TRBJ2-5, with 13 bases lining up with TRBD2. This CDR3 contains 16 residues. The V and J ends lost 4 bases and 1 base, in that order; junction bases with no gene match: 3. The V gene's germline CDR1 is PRHDT and CDR2 FYEKMQ (reference sequence). CDR3 DNA: TGTGCCAGCAGCTCTGGGACTAGCGGGGTCCAAGAGACCCAGTACTTC. As protein: CASSSGTSGVQETQYF.